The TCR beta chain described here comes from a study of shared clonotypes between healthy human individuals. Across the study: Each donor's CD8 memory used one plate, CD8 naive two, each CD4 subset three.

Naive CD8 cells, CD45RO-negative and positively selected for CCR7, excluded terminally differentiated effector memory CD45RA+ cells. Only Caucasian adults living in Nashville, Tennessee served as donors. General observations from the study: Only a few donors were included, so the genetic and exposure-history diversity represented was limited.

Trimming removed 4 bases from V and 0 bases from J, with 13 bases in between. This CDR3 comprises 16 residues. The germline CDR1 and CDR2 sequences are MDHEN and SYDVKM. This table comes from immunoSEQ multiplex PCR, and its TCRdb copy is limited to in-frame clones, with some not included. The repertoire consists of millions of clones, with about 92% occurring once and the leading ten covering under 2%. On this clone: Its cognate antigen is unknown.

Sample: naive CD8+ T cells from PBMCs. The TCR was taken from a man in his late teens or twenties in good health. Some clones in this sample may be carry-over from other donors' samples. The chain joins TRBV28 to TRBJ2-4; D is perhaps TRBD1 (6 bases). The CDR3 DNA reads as TGTGCCAGCAGTTCCTACAGGGAACTAGCCAAAAACATTCAGTACTTC. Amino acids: CASSSYRELAKNIQYF.